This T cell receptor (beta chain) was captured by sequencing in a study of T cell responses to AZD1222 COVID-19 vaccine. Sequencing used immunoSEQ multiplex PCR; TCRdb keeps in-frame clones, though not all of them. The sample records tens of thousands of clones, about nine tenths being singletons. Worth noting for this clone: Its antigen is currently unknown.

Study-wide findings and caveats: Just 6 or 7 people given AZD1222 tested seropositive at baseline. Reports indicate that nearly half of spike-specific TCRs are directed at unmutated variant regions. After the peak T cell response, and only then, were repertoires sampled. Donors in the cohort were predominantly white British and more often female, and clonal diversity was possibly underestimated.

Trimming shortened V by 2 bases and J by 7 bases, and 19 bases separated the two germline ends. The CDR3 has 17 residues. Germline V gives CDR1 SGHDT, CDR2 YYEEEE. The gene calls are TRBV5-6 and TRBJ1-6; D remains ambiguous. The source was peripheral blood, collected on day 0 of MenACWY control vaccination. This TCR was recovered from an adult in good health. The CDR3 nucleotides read TGTGCCAGCAGCTTTAGTTCGACACTCCGGAAGAATTCACCCCTCCACTTT. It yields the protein CASSFSSTLRKNSPLHF.